The 6 T cell receptor beta chains presented below share a single source sample, sequenced in a study of beta chain features in type 1 diabetes. The whole isolated RNA underwent reverse transcription, so sequencing captured expressed TCRB transcripts. The protocol was immunoSEQ multiplex PCR, while the TCRdb copy is restricted to in-frame clones and leaves out a portion. In the table there are roughly 400,000 clones, around 14% of which are singletons. Sequencing was done on a sample of naive CD4+ T cells from blood. The origin of the receptors is a man aged 25 to 45 in good health.

This clone appeared a single time. CDR3 coding DNA: TGTGCCAGCAGTTACGAGTCCCCAGGGAGCTTAGGTGAAGCTTTCTTT. It encodes CASSYESPGSLGEAFF. This chain uses TRBV6-5 with TRBJ1-1, with D possibly matching TRBD1 (5 bases). V lost 2 bases, J lost 7 bases, and 20 bases lay in between. This CDR3 has 16 amino acids. In germline, CDR1 is MNHEY, CDR2 SVGAGI.

The chain combines TRBV7-9 with TRBJ1-1; D not resolved. CDR1 is SEHNR and CDR2 is FQNEAQ in the germline V gene (reference sequence). The CDR3 totals 11 residues. V gave up 4 bases and J gave up 5 bases, with 5 bases separating them. The CDR3 spells CASSSETEAFF. The CDR3 nucleotides are TGTGCCAGCAGCTCCGAAACTGAAGCTTTCTTT.

The chain employs TRBV7-9 and TRBJ2-1, with D hard to call. The CDR3 has 12 residues. The germline V gene has CDR1 SEHNR and CDR2 FQNEAQ (reference sequence). V was shortened by 5 bases and J by 9 bases, with 11 bases between the two germline ends. The CDR3 is CASSRTPGEQFF. CDR3 DNA: TGTGCCAGCAGCCGGACCCCCGGTGAGCAGTTCTTC.

This clone was found a few times. This chain links TRBV5-1 with TRBJ2-1; no reliable D call. This CDR3 region has 15 residues. Germline loops: CDR1 SGHRS, CDR2 YFSETQ. V lost 7 bases and J lost 1, with 15 bases in between. CDR3 nucleotide sequence: TGCGCCAGCCAGGACCCAGGTGGGTCCTACAATGAGCAGTTCTTC. It specifies CASQDPGGSYNEQFF.

The genes are TRBV14 and TRBJ2-3, with D unresolved. Germline CDR1 is SGHDN and CDR2 is FVKESK. CDR3 size: 13 residues. V lost 1 base to trimming and J lost 4 bases, with 6 bases between them. CDR3 loop: CASSQVLPDTQYF. The CDR3 nucleotides are TGTGCCAGCAGCCAAGTCCTCCCAGATACGCAGTATTTT.

The V call is TRBV30, the J call TRBJ1-1; D is unclear. Germline lookup yields CDR1 GTSNPN and CDR2 SVGIG (reference sequence). V gave up 4 bases and J gave up 0 bases, with 9 bases separating them. This CDR3 has 13 residues. Here the CDR3 DNA reads TGTGCCTGGAATCTCATTGTGAACACTGAAGCTTTCTTT. Amino acid sequence: CAWNLIVNTEAFF. Complete variable domain (other parts from reference TRBV30 and TRBJ1-1): SQTIHQWPATLVQPVGSPLSLECTVEGTSNPNLYWYRQAAGRGLQLLFYSVGIGQISSEVPQNLSASRPQDRQFILSSKKLLLSDSGFYLCAWNLIVNTEAFFGQGTRLTVV.